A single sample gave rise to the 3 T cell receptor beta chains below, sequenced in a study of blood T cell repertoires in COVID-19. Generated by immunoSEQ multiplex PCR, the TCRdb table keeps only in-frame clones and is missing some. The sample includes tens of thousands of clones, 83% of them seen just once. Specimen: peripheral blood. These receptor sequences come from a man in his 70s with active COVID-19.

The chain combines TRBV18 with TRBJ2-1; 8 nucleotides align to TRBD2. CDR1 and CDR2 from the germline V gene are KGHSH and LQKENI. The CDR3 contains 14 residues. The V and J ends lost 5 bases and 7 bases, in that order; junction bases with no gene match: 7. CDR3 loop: CASSTGGPMNEQFF. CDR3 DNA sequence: TGTGCCAGCTCAACGGGGGGGCCAATGAATGAGCAGTTCTTC.

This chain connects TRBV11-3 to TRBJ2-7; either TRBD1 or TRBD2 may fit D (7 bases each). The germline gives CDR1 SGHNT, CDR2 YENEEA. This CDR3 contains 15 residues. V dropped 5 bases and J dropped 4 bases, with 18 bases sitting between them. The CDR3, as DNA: TGTGCCAGCAGCCTAGGGGGCTCGCGGGGGTACGAGCAGTACTTC. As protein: CASSLGGSRGYEQYF.

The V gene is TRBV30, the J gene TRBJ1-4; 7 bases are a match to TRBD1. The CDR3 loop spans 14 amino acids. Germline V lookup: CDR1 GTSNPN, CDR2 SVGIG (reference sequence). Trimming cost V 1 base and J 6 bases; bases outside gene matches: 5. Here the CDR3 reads CAWSAGTADEKLFF. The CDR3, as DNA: TGTGCCTGGAGTGCCGGGACAGCAGATGAAAAACTGTTTTTT.